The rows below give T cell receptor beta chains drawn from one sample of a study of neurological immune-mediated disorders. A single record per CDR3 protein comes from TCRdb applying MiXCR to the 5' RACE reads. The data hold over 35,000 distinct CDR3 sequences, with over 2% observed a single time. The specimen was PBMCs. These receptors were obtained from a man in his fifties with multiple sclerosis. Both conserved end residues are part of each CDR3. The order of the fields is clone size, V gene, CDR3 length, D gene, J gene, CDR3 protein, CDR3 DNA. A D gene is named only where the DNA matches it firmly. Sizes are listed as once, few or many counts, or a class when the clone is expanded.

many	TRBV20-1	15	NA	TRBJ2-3	CSALYRAHSTDTQYF	TGCAGTGCTCTATACAGGGCCCATAGCACAGATACGCAGTATTTT
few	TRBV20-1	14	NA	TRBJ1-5	CSARPGLGNQPQNF	TGCAGTGCTAGACCGGGACTCGGAAATCAGCCCCAGAATTTT
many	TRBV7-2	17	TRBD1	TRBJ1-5	CASSLNPPGGEYQPQHF	TGTGCCAGCAGCTTAAACCCTCCAGGGGGCGAGTACCAGCCCCAGCATTTT
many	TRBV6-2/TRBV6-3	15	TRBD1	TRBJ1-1	CARDTGQGADTEAFF	TGTGCCAGAGATACCGGACAGGGGGCTGACACTGAAGCTTTCTTT
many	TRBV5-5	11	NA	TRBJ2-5	CASSLRETQYF	TGTGCCAGCAGCTTGCGAGAGACCCAGTACTTC
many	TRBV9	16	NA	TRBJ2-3	CASSAGWGDPTDTQYF	TGTGCCAGCAGCGCCGGATGGGGGGACCCCACAGATACGCAGTATTTT
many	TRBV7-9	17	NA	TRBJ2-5	CASSLGRWRGPKETQYF	TGTGCCAGCAGCTTAGGAAGGTGGCGGGGGCCTAAAGAGACCCAGTACTTC
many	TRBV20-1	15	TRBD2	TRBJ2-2	CSAGSAGANTGELFF	TGCAGTGCTGGTAGCGCGGGGGCGAACACCGGGGAGCTGTTTTTT
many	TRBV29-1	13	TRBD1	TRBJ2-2	CSVDGTATGKLFF	TGCAGCGTAGACGGGACAGCCACCGGGAAGCTGTTTTTT
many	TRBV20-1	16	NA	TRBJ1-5	CSASDFQGMSNQPQNF	TGCAGTGCTAGCGACTTTCAGGGGATGAGCAATCAGCCCCAGAATTTT
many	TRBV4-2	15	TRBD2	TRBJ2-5	CASSQDRGLGETQYF	TGTGCCAGCAGCCAAGATCGGGGACTAGGGGAGACCCAGTACTTC
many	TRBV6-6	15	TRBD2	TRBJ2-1	CASSYPAGEYNEQFF	TGTGCCAGCAGTTATCCAGCGGGGGAGTACAATGAGCAGTTCTTC
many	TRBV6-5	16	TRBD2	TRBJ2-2	CASTLLEASGFGELFF	TGTGCCAGCACCCTCCTTGAGGCTAGCGGGTTCGGGGAGCTGTTTTTT
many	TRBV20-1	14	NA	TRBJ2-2	CSASGRSFTGELFF	TGCAGTGCTAGTGGTCGATCTTTCACCGGGGAGCTGTTTTTT
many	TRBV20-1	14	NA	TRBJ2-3	CSARGAVGEGAQYF	TGCAGTGCTAGAGGCGCGGTCGGGGAAGGGGCGCAGTATTTT